This T cell receptor beta chain was captured in a study of shared clonotypes between healthy human individuals. Method: immunoSEQ multiplex PCR; TCRdb's copy keeps in-frame clones and lacks some. Of about 1 million clones in the sample, 70% to 80% are singletons; the top ten hold around 1.5%. This clone was observed a few times. Germline loops: CDR1 MDHEN, CDR2 SYDVKM. The CDR3 has 15 residues. Germline trimming cut 6 bases from V and 2 bases from J; bases unmatched to any gene: 7. This chain connects TRBV28 to TRBJ1-1; the match to TRBD1 covers 9 bases. Sequencing was done on a sample of memory CD4+ T cells sorted from blood. The subset was: CD45RA-negative fraction. This TCR derives from a man aged 18 to 29 in good health. CDR3 nucleotide sequence: TGTGCCAGCAGCCAACAGGGACAGGGTAACACTGAAGCTTTCTTT. Translation: CASSQQGQGNTEAFF. The full variable domain, rest sourced from reference TRBV28 and TRBJ1-1, is DVKVTQSSRYLVKRTGEKVFLECVQDMDHENMFWYRQDPGLGLRLIYFSYDVKMKEKGDIPEGYSVSREKKERFSLILESASTNQTSMYLCASSQQGQGNTEAFFGQGTRLTVV.